This is a list of T cell receptor beta chains from one sample in a study of blood T cells in healthy people across ages. One entry per CDR3 protein results from TCRdb running MiXCR on the 5' RACE reads. The sample records roughly 1,700,000 distinct CDR3 sequences, roughly 30% being singletons. The specimen was blood. These receptors all come from a woman younger than 45 in good health. Both conserved end residues are part of each CDR3. The D gene is left open where the match is weak. Size tells how often a clone was seen (once, few, many) or the class of an expanded clone, and some rows leave it out.

V gene	clone size	J gene	D gene	CDR3 DNA	CDR3 protein
TRBV14	few	TRBJ2-5	NA	TGTGCCAGCAGCCACACACAGGGTTTCCGAGAGACCCAGTACTTC	CASSHTQGFRETQYF
TRBV7-6	NA	TRBJ2-1	NA	TGTGCCAGCAGCTCTCGGGCGCCTTCGAATGAGCAGTTCTTC	CASSSRAPSNEQFF
TRBV9	NA	TRBJ2-1	NA	TGTGCCAGTAAAAGAGTGAGTGTGAAGTTCTTC	CASKRVSVKFF
TRBV9	NA	TRBJ1-4	NA	TGTGCCAGCAGCGTAGATGCGAATGCTAATGAAAAACTGTTTTTT	CASSVDANANEKLFF
TRBV15	many	TRBJ2-7	TRBD2	TGTGCCACCAGCAGAGATCCCCAGCGGGGTGCCTACGAGCAGTACTTC	CATSRDPQRGAYEQYF
TRBV5-1	NA	TRBJ1-2	NA	TGCGCCAGCAGCTTGGCCCTTAATGCGGGCGTAAGGGCCTATGGCTACACCTTC	CASSLALNAGVRAYGYTF
TRBV28	NA	TRBJ1-5	NA	TGTGCCAGCCGGCCGGGGACCAATCAGCCCCAGCATTTT	CASRPGTNQPQHF
TRBV5-1	NA	TRBJ2-7	TRBD2	TGCGCCAGCAGCTCCTCTAGCGGGGGCGAAGACGAGCAGTACTTC	CASSSSSGGEDEQYF
TRBV7-6	NA	TRBJ1-1	TRBD1	TGTGCCAGCAGCTTAGTGGGACAGGAAGCTTTCTTT	CASSLVGQEAFF
TRBV12-3/TRBV12-4	many	TRBJ2-4	NA	TGTGCCAGCAGTTCAGGGGTGAGGGCCAAAAACATTCAGTACTTC	CASSSGVRAKNIQYF
TRBV7-9	few	TRBJ2-3	TRBD1	TGTGCCGGCAGCGAACTCACAGGGGGCGCTACAGATACGCAGTATTTT	CAGSELTGGATDTQYF
TRBV12-3/TRBV12-4	NA	TRBJ2-5	NA	TGTGCCAGCAGTTCCCCACCTCGTGAGCAGTACTTC	CASSSPPREQYF
TRBV6-5	NA	TRBJ2-3	TRBD1	TGTGCCAGCAGTTACACCCGACAGGGACCTGATACGCAGTATTTT	CASSYTRQGPDTQYF
TRBV7-9	few	TRBJ1-2	NA	TGTGCCAGCAGCTTATCGGCCAGGGCCTATGGAGGCTACACCTTC	CASSLSARAYGGYTF
TRBV15	NA	TRBJ2-2	TRBD2	TGTGCCACCCAGACTAGCGGGAGCGCCGGGGAGCTGTTTTTT	CATQTSGSAGELFF
TRBV11-2	few	TRBJ2-5	NA	TGTGCCAGCAGGGACTTGGGCGGGATATATCAAGAGACCCAGTACTTC	CASRDLGGIYQETQYF
TRBV12-3/TRBV12-4	NA	TRBJ1-1	NA	TGTGCCAGCAGTCAAGGGACACCGAACACTGAAGCTTTCTTT	CASSQGTPNTEAFF
TRBV28	few	TRBJ2-7	NA	TGTGCCAGCAGCCGGCCTAGCGTCTACGAGCAGTACTTC	CASSRPSVYEQYF
TRBV20-1	NA	TRBJ1-5	NA	TGCAGTGCTAAACAGGCCCTAGGGGCAAATCAGCCCCAGCATTTT	CSAKQALGANQPQHF
TRBV21-1	NA	TRBJ2-1	NA	TGTGCCAGCAGCAAAGTCCGCGGGAGCGGGATAGTAAGGGAGCAGTTCTTC	CASSKVRGSGIVREQFF
TRBV7-2	few	TRBJ1-1	NA	TGTGCCAGCAGCTTAGGGGTAAGAACTGAAGCTTTCTTT	CASSLGVRTEAFF
TRBV5-1	NA	TRBJ2-7	TRBD2	TGCGCCAGACGACTAGCGGGGGATTACGAGCAGTACTTC	CARRLAGDYEQYF
TRBV20-1	NA	TRBJ1-6	NA	TGCAGTGCTAGAGACCCGAACCGCAACGTCCGGGGACCGAATAATTCACCCCTCCACTTT	CSARDPNRNVRGPNNSPLHF
TRBV10-3	few	TRBJ2-5	TRBD2	TGTGCCATCAGTGGGCAGGAGGGAGGGGAGACCCAGTACTTC	CAISGQEGGETQYF
TRBV28	NA	TRBJ1-4	NA	TGTGCCAGCAGCCCCACGAGCGGAGGGAATGAAAAACTGTTTTTT	CASSPTSGGNEKLFF
TRBV27	NA	TRBJ2-7	TRBD2	TGTGCCAGCAGTTTCCTAGCGGGAGGGCAGGGCTACGAGCAGTACTTC	CASSFLAGGQGYEQYF